One sample yielded the 20 T cell receptor beta chains listed below, sequenced in a study of control samples from healthy donors and cancer patients (dated by TCRdb to 2018 to 2021). The library was produced with the immunoSEQ multiplex PCR assay. TCRdb retrieved this table from immuneACCESS and kept in-frame rearrangements only. Not all clones are present; in checked studies, unresolved V genes account for under half, and no reason is known for the remainder. A total of about 140,000 clones appear in this sample, 80% to 95% of them only once. The ten largest make up about 11% of the sample. Sequenced material: blood. Receptor source: a man aged 25 to 45 in good health.

The chain joins TRBV28 to TRBJ2-1; D is ambiguous. V gave up 3 bases and J gave up 1 base, with 10 bases separating them. The germline gives CDR1 MDHEN, CDR2 SYDVKM. The CDR3 consists of 15 residues. CDR3 sequence: CASSFPGVSYNEQFF. CDR3 coding DNA: TGTGCCAGCAGTTTCCCGGGTGTGTCCTACAATGAGCAGTTCTTC.

The chain uses TRBV5-8 and TRBJ1-5; perhaps TRBD1 as D (5 bases). V was clipped by 3 bases and J by 3 bases, with 10 bases between them. Germline V CDR1 and CDR2: SGHTS, YDEGEE. The CDR3 sequence is 14 residues long. The CDR3 DNA follows: TGTGCCAGCAGCTGGGACGGAACCAATCAGCCCCAGCATTTT. Encoded protein: CASSWDGTNQPQHF.

With respect to this clone: No DNA is shown, since the ends of the CDR3 on it are uncertain; the CDR3 is the one TCRdb lists. This rearrangement joins TRBV21-1 to TRBJ2-7; TRBD1, as called in the table, went unchecked against the DNA. TRBV21-1 is reported as a pseudogene. The CDR3 has 18 residues if both end residues are counted. The CDR3 loop is CASSPKGTFGTGTYEQYF.

The chain's CDR3 is CATSRDPSAGGNTGELFF. In nucleotides, the CDR3 is TGTGCCACCAGCAGAGATCCCAGCGCGGGAGGGAACACCGGGGAGCTGTTTTTT. The chain combines TRBV15 with TRBJ2-2; 8 bases map to TRBD2. The CDR3 spans 18 residues. Unmatched junction bases numbered 7, after V lost 0 bases and J lost 1 base. From germline, CDR1 is LNHNV and CDR2 YYDKDF (reference sequence).

This chain joins TRBV6-5 and TRBJ2-7; D remains unclear. The CDR3 is made up of 16 amino acids. Trimming took 0 bases from V and 4 from J, leaving 16 bases between them. The germline CDR1 and CDR2 sequences are MNHEY and SVGAGI. Here the CDR3 reads CASSYSIVGFVYEQYF. The CDR3, as DNA: TGTGCCAGCAGTTACTCGATTGTAGGGTTCGTGTACGAGCAGTACTTC.

The chain is built from TRBV5-1 and TRBJ2-2, with TRBD1 as a possible D gene (7 bases). CDR1 is SGHRS and CDR2 is YFSETQ in the germline V gene. Trimming shortened V by 4 bases and J by 6 bases, and 13 bases separated the two germline ends. The CDR3 is 14 residues long. DNA of the CDR3: TGCGCCAGCAGCCTGTTCAGGGGGGCCGGGGAGCTGTTTTTT. Translated: CASSLFRGAGELFF.

Only one count was recorded for this clone. The chain is built from TRBV7-3 and TRBJ1-1, with 9 bases identical to TRBD1. The V and J ends lost 2 bases and 8 bases, in that order; junction bases with no gene match: 6. Germline V gene sequence: CDR1 SGHTA, CDR2 FQGTGA. There are 14 residues in the CDR3. The DNA of the CDR3 is TGTGCCAGCAGCTTATTTGGGACAGGGTCAGAAGCTTTCTTT. Its protein is CASSLFGTGSEAFF.

This chain joins TRBV27 and TRBJ2-7; the D gene is possibly TRBD1 (5 bases). V lost 2 bases, J lost 2 bases, and 10 bases lay in between. The CDR3 runs 14 residues. Germline CDR1 reads MNHEY; CDR2 reads SMNVEV (reference sequence). CDR3 bases: TGTGCCAGCAGTTTAGACAGCCTCACCTACGAGCAGTACTTC. This encodes CASSLDSLTYEQYF.

The CDR3 spells CASSRSGASSYEQYF. DNA for the CDR3: TGTGCCAGCAGCAGAAGCGGGGCAAGCTCCTACGAGCAGTACTTC. This rearrangement joins TRBV5-4 to TRBJ2-7, with 7 bases matching TRBD2. The CDR3 sequence is 15 residues long. V was clipped by 4 bases and J by 0 bases; unmatched bases: 7. Germline CDR1 and CDR2: SGHNT and YYREEE (reference sequence).

DNA of the CDR3: TGTGCCAGCAGCTTATCATGGGGGGGGCAGACCCAGTACTTC. Encoded protein: CASSLSWGGQTQYF. The chain employs TRBV7-2 and TRBJ2-5; D may be TRBD2 (7 bases). V lost 2 bases, J lost 6 bases, and 13 bases lay in between. CDR1 and CDR2 (germline): SGHTA, FQGNSA. The CDR3 spans 14 residues.

J is TRBJ1-5 and V is TRBV18; no clear D gene. Germline loops: CDR1 KGHSH, CDR2 LQKENI. With 4 bases removed from V and 6 bases from J, the gap between germline ends came to 7 bases. The CDR3 runs 12 residues. CDR3 DNA: TGTGCCAGCTCACAACCAAGTCAGCCCCAGCATTTT. Its translation: CASSQPSQPQHF.

The chain uses TRBV12-5 and TRBJ2-5, with D perhaps matching TRBD1 or TRBD2 (5 bases each). Trimming took off 0 bases at V and 5 bases at J, with 7 bases between the two ends. The germline gives CDR1 LGHNT, CDR2 FRNRAP. This CDR3 is 13 amino acids long. CDR3 coding DNA: TGTGCTAGTGGTTTGGTTTGGGGGGAGACCCAGTACTTC. It yields the protein CASGLVWGETQYF.

This clone has a single count. The chain is built from TRBV18 and TRBJ1-3; weak D call: TRBD1 (5 bases). Germline V CDR1 and CDR2: KGHSH, LQKENI. The ends were cut back, 5 bases at V and 0 bases at J, with 14 bases in the middle. The CDR3 extends over 16 amino acids. The CDR3 DNA sequence: TGTGCCAGCTCATCAATTCAGGGAAACTCTGGAAACACCATATATTTT. It specifies CASSSIQGNSGNTIYF.

The chain employs TRBV28 and TRBJ2-2; D gene ambiguous. CDR1 and CDR2 (germline): MDHEN, SYDVKM. The CDR3 is made up of 14 amino acids. With 6 bases removed from V and 4 bases from J, the gap between germline ends came to 12 bases. The CDR3 sequence: CASREAGPTGELFF. The CDR3 DNA follows: TGTGCCAGCAGGGAAGCAGGCCCCACCGGGGAGCTGTTTTTT.

The rearrangement links TRBV28 to TRBJ2-2, with 8 nucleotides matching TRBD1. The ends lost 4 bases at V and 4 bases at J; junction bases unmatched: 8. In germline, CDR1 is MDHEN, CDR2 SYDVKM. This CDR3 has 16 amino acids. The CDR3 loop reads CASSSNRGAVTGELFF. CDR3 nucleotide sequence: TGTGCCAGCAGTTCTAACAGGGGGGCGGTCACCGGGGAGCTGTTTTTT. Based on the CDR3 plus reference TRBV28 and TRBJ2-2, the full variable domain is DVKVTQSSRYLVKRTGEKVFLECVQDMDHENMFWYRQDPGLGLRLIYFSYDVKMKEKGDIPEGYSVSREKKERFSLILESASTNQTSMYLCASSSNRGAVTGELFFGEGSRLTVL.

The chain is built from TRBV7-2 and TRBJ2-5; 7 bases fit TRBD1. This CDR3 comprises 16 residues. The germline V gene has CDR1 SGHTA and CDR2 FQGNSA. V shed 1 base, J shed 1 base, and the junction held 6 bases outside the gene matches. The CDR3 region has the DNA TGTGCCAGCAGCTTAGTAGGGGGCGCGGGCCAAGAGACCCAGTACTTC. Translated: CASSLVGGAGQETQYF. The variable domain in full, with the rest retrieved from reference TRBV7-2 and TRBJ2-5, is GAGVSQSPSNKVTEKGKDVELRCDPISGHTALYWYRQSLGQGLEFLIYFQGNSAPDKSGLPSDRFSAERTGGSVSTLTIQRTQQEDSAVYLCASSLVGGAGQETQYFGPGTRLLVL.

This clone was detected a few times. The chain combines TRBV28 with TRBJ1-1; 9 bases align to TRBD1. The CDR3 is made up of 15 amino acids. The germline gives CDR1 MDHEN, CDR2 SYDVKM. The ends lost 6 bases at V and 9 bases at J; junction bases unmatched: 14. Here the CDR3 reads CASSRTTSGQGKAFF. The CDR3 bases are TGTGCCAGCAGCCGGACCACTTCAGGACAGGGGAAAGCTTTCTTT.

The J gene is TRBJ2-3, the V gene TRBV4-2; D is perhaps TRBD2 (6 bases). V was pared by 3 bases and J by 4 bases, with 20 bases between. Germline assignment: CDR1 LGHNA and CDR2 YNFKEQ. This CDR3 contains 17 residues. The CDR3 sequence is CASSQGRGGIVPDTQYF. CDR3 in DNA: TGTGCCAGCAGCCAGGGTCGGGGCGGGATCGTCCCAGATACGCAGTATTTT.

V usage is TRBV19 and J usage is TRBJ2-4; tentatively, D is TRBD2 (6 bases). The CDR3 runs 14 residues. Germline loops: CDR1 LNHDA, CDR2 SQIVND (reference sequence). V dropped 1 base and J dropped 7 bases, with 11 bases sitting between them. The CDR3 here is CASSIVAGFNIQYF. CDR3 DNA sequence: TGTGCCAGTAGTATAGTCGCGGGGTTCAACATTCAGTACTTC.

The chain couples TRBV2 to TRBJ1-2; D is unresolved. Germline V gene data show CDR1 as SNHLY and CDR2 as FYNNEI. The CDR3 covers 12 residues. V was shortened by 4 bases and J by 1 base, with 4 bases between the two germline ends. The CDR3 DNA is TGTGCCAGCAGTGGGAATAACTATGGCTACACCTTC. Amino acid sequence: CASSGNNYGYTF.